Listed below are T cell receptor beta chains from one sample, sequenced in a study of cytomegalovirus exposure and HLA in healthy donors. Repertoires were generated with immunoSEQ multiplex PCR, while TCRdb's copy carries only in-frame clones and drops some. The sample includes around 120,000 clones, about 70% of them seen just once. The sequencing sample was made of PBMCs. The origin of the receptors is a woman aged 55-75 years in good health and CMV-seropositive. Each CDR3 is given with its conserved first and last residue. Each record gives: V gene, J gene, CDR3 protein.

V gene: TRBV9; J gene: TRBJ2-7; CDR3 protein: CASSVDGGLYEQYF
V gene: TRBV9; J gene: TRBJ2-7; CDR3 protein: CASSVNQVSSYEQYF
V gene: TRBV29-1; J gene: TRBJ1-1; CDR3 protein: CSVEVGGSRTEAFF
V gene: TRBV6-5; J gene: TRBJ2-1; CDR3 protein: CASSYFGSSYNEQFF
V gene: TRBV9; J gene: TRBJ1-3; CDR3 protein: CASSVRSGFRDTIYF
V gene: TRBV7-9; J gene: TRBJ2-5; CDR3 protein: CAASLGKKETQYF
V gene: TRBV19; J gene: TRBJ2-7; CDR3 protein: CASSIGRGKSYEQYF
V gene: TRBV9; J gene: TRBJ2-3; CDR3 protein: CASSVGLLAGGADTQYF
V gene: TRBV6-4; J gene: TRBJ2-3; CDR3 protein: CASSDAGGDTTQYF
V gene: TRBV10-2; J gene: TRBJ1-2; CDR3 protein: CASSARISNYGYTF
V gene: TRBV6-4; J gene: TRBJ1-1; CDR3 protein: CASSESLNTEAFF